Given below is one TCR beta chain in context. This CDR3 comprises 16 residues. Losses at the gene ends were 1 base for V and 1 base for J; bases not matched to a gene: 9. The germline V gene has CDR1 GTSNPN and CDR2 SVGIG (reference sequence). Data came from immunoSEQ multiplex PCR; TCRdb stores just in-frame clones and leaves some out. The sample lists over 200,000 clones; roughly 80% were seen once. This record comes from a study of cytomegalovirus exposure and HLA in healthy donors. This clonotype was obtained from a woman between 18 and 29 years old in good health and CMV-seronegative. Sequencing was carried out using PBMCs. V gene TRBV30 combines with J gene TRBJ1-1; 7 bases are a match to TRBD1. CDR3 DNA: TGTGCCTGGAGTGACAGGGGCACTTTTTCGAACACTGAAGCTTTCTTT. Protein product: CAWSDRGTFSNTEAFF. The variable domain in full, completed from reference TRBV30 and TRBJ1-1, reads SQTIHQWPATLVQPVGSPLSLECTVEGTSNPNLYWYRQAAGRGLQLLFYSVGIGQISSEVPQNLSASRPQDRQFILSSKKLLLSDSGFYLCAWSDRGTFSNTEAFFGQGTRLTVV.